Listed below are T cell receptor beta chains from one sample, sequenced in a study of blood T cell repertoires in COVID-19. Sequencing used immunoSEQ multiplex PCR; TCRdb keeps in-frame clones, though not all of them. In the table there are tens of thousands of clones, roughly 79% of which are singletons. The sample comprised peripheral blood. These receptors were collected from an elderly man with acute or convalescent COVID-19. Both conserved end residues are part of each CDR3. The order of the fields is V gene, clone size, D gene, J gene, CDR3 DNA, CDR3 protein. The D gene is left open where the match is weak. Where a row states a size, it is once, few, many or the class of an expanded clone; other rows omit it.

V: TRBV15; size: .; D: TRBD2; J: TRBJ2-3; DNA: TGTGCCACCAGCAGGGACAAGATAGCGGGACTTCCAGATACGCAGTATTTT; CDR3: CATSRDKIAGLPDTQYF
V: TRBV27; size: .; D: .; J: TRBJ2-7; DNA: TGTGCCAGCAGTCATTTTCGACAGGACGAGCAGTACTTC; CDR3: CASSHFRQDEQYF
V: TRBV4-1; size: .; D: .; J: TRBJ1-2; DNA: TGCGCCAGCACCCCCGGAGGAATAGGAGGGGGGGGAGATGGCTACACCTTC; CDR3: CASTPGGIGGGGDGYTF
V: TRBV19; size: .; D: .; J: TRBJ1-4; DNA: TGTGCCAGTAGTCGAAGGAGGGATTCAGGGGAAAAACTGTTTTTT; CDR3: CASSRRRDSGEKLFF
V: TRBV28; size: few; D: TRBD1; J: TRBJ1-1; DNA: TGTGCCAGCAGTTTACCCGGTCAGCTCGGGGACAGGGAGCTGATGGTAGTAGCTTTCTTT; CDR3: CASSLPGQLGDRELMVVAFF
V: TRBV28; size: .; D: TRBD2; J: TRBJ2-7; DNA: TGTGCTACCAGAGCGGGGTTCTACGAGCAGTACTTC; CDR3: CATRAGFYEQYF
V: TRBV6-6; size: .; D: TRBD1; J: TRBJ2-7; DNA: TGTGCCAGCAGTTACGAGACAGGGGCCTACGAGCAGTACTTC; CDR3: CASSYETGAYEQYF
V: TRBV5-1; size: .; D: TRBD1; J: TRBJ2-3; DNA: TGCGCCAGCAGCTTGGGGACAGGCCTCACAGATACGCAGTATTTT; CDR3: CASSLGTGLTDTQYF
V: TRBV6-5; size: .; D: TRBD1; J: TRBJ1-2; DNA: TGTGCCAGCAGTCCACGACAGGGGGACAATGGCTACACCTTC; CDR3: CASSPRQGDNGYTF
V: TRBV11-3; size: .; D: .; J: TRBJ2-6; DNA: TGTGCCAGCAGCCCCGGTTCAGGCTCTGGGGCCAACGTCCTGACTTTC; CDR3: CASSPGSGSGANVLTF
V: TRBV29-1; size: .; D: .; J: TRBJ1-2; DNA: TGCAGCGTTGGGGCAGGCCGCCCGTATGGCTACACCTTC; CDR3: CSVGAGRPYGYTF
V: TRBV27; size: .; D: .; J: TRBJ1-3; DNA: TGTGCCAGCAAGTCAGTCCAGGCTGGAAACACCATATATTTT; CDR3: CASKSVQAGNTIYF
V: TRBV11-2; size: .; D: TRBD2; J: TRBJ2-7; DNA: TGTGCCAGCAGCGTGACTAGCGGGAGGATGTACGAGCAGTACTTC; CDR3: CASSVTSGRMYEQYF
V: TRBV28; size: .; D: TRBD2; J: TRBJ2-1; DNA: TGTGCCAGCAGTTCCCCTACTAGCGGGAGCTACAATGAGCAGTTCTTC; CDR3: CASSSPTSGSYNEQFF
V: TRBV13; size: .; D: .; J: TRBJ2-7; DNA: TGTGCCAGCAGCTTCGACAGGTTAAGCTCCTACGAGCAGTACTTC; CDR3: CASSFDRLSSYEQYF
V: TRBV27; size: .; D: .; J: TRBJ2-5; DNA: TGTGCCAGCAGTTTTAGCGTCGGGGCCCAGTACTTC; CDR3: CASSFSVGAQYF
V: TRBV20-1; size: .; D: TRBD1; J: TRBJ1-5; DNA: TGCAGTGCTAGTCGGGGACAGGGGTTTAGCAATCAGCCCCAGCATTTT; CDR3: CSASRGQGFSNQPQHF
V: TRBV5-5; size: .; D: TRBD1; J: TRBJ2-3; DNA: TGTGCCAGCAGCTTAAACGTAAACAGGGGCTTTTCAGATACGCAGTATTTT; CDR3: CASSLNVNRGFSDTQYF
V: TRBV10-2; size: .; D: TRBD1; J: TRBJ1-5; DNA: TGCGCCAGCAGTGAGTGGCAGGGGGGTTATCAGCCCCAGCATTTT; CDR3: CASSEWQGGYQPQHF
V: TRBV30; size: .; D: .; J: TRBJ2-3; DNA: TGTGCCTGGAGTGTAGTGGGGGCTTATACGCAGTATTTT; CDR3: CAWSVVGAYTQYF
V: TRBV7-3; size: .; D: TRBD1; J: TRBJ1-1; DNA: TGTGCCAGCAGCCCGACAGGGGTGTCTGAAGCTTTCTTT; CDR3: CASSPTGVSEAFF
V: TRBV24-1; size: .; D: TRBD1; J: TRBJ2-2; DNA: TGTGCCACCAGTGATCGGACAGGTTCTTACGGGGAGCTGTTTTTT; CDR3: CATSDRTGSYGELFF